This T cell receptor (beta chain) was sequenced in a study of response to subunit inactivated influenza vaccine. Study-level results: Researchers suggested that each seasonal influenza vaccination recruits few new T cells.

V was clipped by 4 bases and J by 8 bases, with 15 bases between them. Germline CDR1 reads DFQATT; CDR2 reads SNEGSKA (reference sequence). This CDR3 region has 13 residues. TCRdb called the RT-PCR reads again in MiXCR, with one record for every CDR3 protein. The top ten hold 6.5% to 8.5% of the sample, which has approximately 730,000 distinct CDR3 sequences, approximately 15% seen once. Of note for this clonotype: The antigen remains undetermined.

This receptor was obtained from a man aged 50 to 60 who received an inactivated influenza vaccine. The chain links TRBV20-1 to TRBJ2-1; D gene ambiguous. The specimen was PBMCs from blood, collected 14 to 15 days before vaccination. The CDR3 DNA sequence: TGCAGTGCTATGCGGAAACCCCACCATGAGCAGTTCTTC. Protein product: CSAMRKPHHEQFF.